The rows below give T cell receptor beta chains drawn from one sample of a study of regulatory T cells in long-lasting Graves disease. TCRdb recomputed calls from the multiplex PCR reads with MiXCR, one row per CDR3 protein. The table lists more than 300,000 distinct CDR3 sequences, about 14% of them singletons. The sample consisted of peripheral blood mononuclear cells (PBMCs), taken at new diagnosis, from a patient treated with antithyroid drugs. The receptors were sampled from a female donor with Graves disease. The CDR3 runs from the conserved cysteine through the conserved F or W. The D gene is left open where the match is weak. Only some rows state a clone size, as once, few, many or a class for expanded clones.

j_gene	d_gene	abundance	v_gene	CDR3nt	CDR3aa
TRBJ1-4	.	few	TRBV19	TGTGCCAGTAGTAGCGTGGGGGAACTGTTTTTT	CASSSVGELFF
TRBJ1-2	TRBD1	.	TRBV10-2	TGCGCCAGTGGGGGACAGGGGGCGAATAACTATGGCTACACCTTC	CASGGQGANNYGYTF
TRBJ2-1	.	many	TRBV7-8	TGTGCCAGCAGCTTATTTTCGGCAAATGAGCAGTTCTTC	CASSLFSANEQFF
TRBJ2-1	TRBD2	many	TRBV6-2/TRBV6-3	TGTGCCAGCAGTTCGACCTCCGGGACTAGCGGGGGTAATGAGCAGTTCTTC	CASSSTSGTSGGNEQFF
TRBJ1-5	.	many	TRBV6-4	TGTGCCAGCAGTGCCCACGGAAATCAGCCCCAGCATTTT	CASSAHGNQPQHF
TRBJ2-2	TRBD2	many	TRBV5-1	TGCGCCAGCAGCCCCGGACTAGCGGGAGGGCCCGGGGAGCTGTTTTTT	CASSPGLAGGPGELFF
TRBJ2-2	.	.	TRBV19	TGTGCCAGTAGCAGCCGGGACACCGTGATGCTGGGGAACACCGGGGAGCTGTTTTTT	CASSSRDTVMLGNTGELFF
TRBJ1-2	.	few	TRBV20-1	TGCAGTGCTAGAGTGGGAAGAAACTATGGCTACACCTTC	CSARVGRNYGYTF
TRBJ2-1	.	many	TRBV20-1	TGCAGTGCTAGAGAGAGAGGTAGCGCGACCCAGGGGAATTACAATGAGCAGTTCTTC	CSARERGSATQGNYNEQFF
TRBJ1-5	.	many	TRBV6-1	TGTGCCAGCTTACCACAACATAGCAATCAGCCCCAGCATTTT	CASLPQHSNQPQHF
TRBJ1-6	TRBD1	many	TRBV7-2	TGTGCCAGCAGCAAAAGGGACAGCCATAATTCACCCCTCCACTTT	CASSKRDSHNSPLHF
TRBJ2-1	TRBD1	many	TRBV20-1	TGCAGTGCTCCGACAGGGGACCTCGATGAGCAGTTCTTC	CSAPTGDLDEQFF
TRBJ2-7	TRBD2	many	TRBV30	TGTGCCTGGAGTGGGTTAGCGGGAGGGCCTCGCTCCGAGCAGTACTTC	CAWSGLAGGPRSEQYF
TRBJ2-1	TRBD2	.	TRBV4-1	TGCGCCAGCAGCCAAGAAGGCGCTAGCGGGAGCAATGAGCAGTTCTTC	CASSQEGASGSNEQFF
TRBJ2-7	.	many	TRBV11-2	TGTGCCAGCAGCCCTAGGACACATAAACACAAAACCTACGAGCAGTACTTC	CASSPRTHKHKTYEQYF
TRBJ2-3	.	.	TRBV10-2	TGCGCCAGCAGTGGGAGTACAGGGATCACAGATACGCAGTATTTT	CASSGSTGITDTQYF
TRBJ2-7	.	many	TRBV7-8	TGTGCCAGCAGACCCGACTTGCCTTACGAGCAGTACTTC	CASRPDLPYEQYF
TRBJ2-2	.	.	TRBV5-1	TGCGCCAGCAGATCATTGACGGGGAAGACGGGCGGGGAGCTGTTTTTT	CASRSLTGKTGGELFF
TRBJ2-7	.	.	TRBV20-1	TGCAGTGCTAGAGTACCGGGATCCGTCACCTACGAGCAGTACTTC	CSARVPGSVTYEQYF
TRBJ1-2	TRBD1	.	TRBV12-3/TRBV12-4	TGTGCCAGCAGTTTACAGGGACAGAGGTACTATGGCTACACCTTC	CASSLQGQRYYGYTF
TRBJ2-3	.	few	TRBV12-3/TRBV12-4	TGTGCCAGCAGTTTAATGCAGCCTGGAGATACGCAGTATTTT	CASSLMQPGDTQYF
TRBJ2-7	TRBD2	few	TRBV4-1	TGCGCCAGCAGCCAGGAAGCGGGAGGATATTCCGAGCAGTACTTC	CASSQEAGGYSEQYF
TRBJ2-3	TRBD2	many	TRBV5-1	TGCGCCAGCAGCTTGGCCAGGACTAGCGGGAGTAGCACAGATACGCAGTATTTT	CASSLARTSGSSTDTQYF
TRBJ2-1	.	.	TRBV18	TGTGCCAGCTCATCCCGGGACATCTCCCACAATGAGCAGTTCTTC	CASSSRDISHNEQFF
TRBJ1-6	TRBD1	.	TRBV6-1	TGTGCCAGCAGTAGAGCTGACAGGGGGCTCGGGTCACCCCTCCACTTT	CASSRADRGLGSPLHF
TRBJ2-3	TRBD2	many	TRBV11-2	TGTGCCAGCAGCTTAGTTATCGATGGCGGGGGGCGAAGGGCAGATACGCAGTATTTT	CASSLVIDGGGRRADTQYF
TRBJ1-2	.	many	TRBV6-1	TGTGCCAGCTTACCGATCGATGGACTTGCGGCGGGCTACACCTTC	CASLPIDGLAAGYTF
TRBJ2-1	.	many	TRBV20-1	TGCAGTGCTAGATGGCCAGTCCAAAATGAGCAGTTCTTC	CSARWPVQNEQFF
TRBJ2-2	.	many	TRBV7-2	TGTGCCAGCAGCTTAGTAGGGCGACAAGGGGAGCTGTTTTTT	CASSLVGRQGELFF
TRBJ1-1	TRBD1	.	TRBV18	TGTGCCAGCTCCACTGACAGGGGTGGCCCTGAAGCTTTCTTT	CASSTDRGGPEAFF
TRBJ1-5	.	.	TRBV20-1	TGCAGTGCTAGAGATACGGGACGGCCCCAGCATTTT	CSARDTGRPQHF
TRBJ2-7	.	many	TRBV10-3	TGTGCCATCAGTGAGTCGACGGGCGAGCAGTACTTC	CAISESTGEQYF
TRBJ2-4	.	.	TRBV3-1	TGTGCCAGCTCGGTAAGGGCAGGGGGGGACATTCAGTACTTC	CASSVRAGGDIQYF
TRBJ1-4	.	many	TRBV15	TGTGCCACCAGCACAAACGGTGCAACTAATGAAAAACTGTTTTTT	CATSTNGATNEKLFF
TRBJ2-3	.	many	TRBV7-2	TGTGCCAGCAGCTTAGATCACTGGGGCACAGATACGCAGTATTTT	CASSLDHWGTDTQYF
TRBJ1-6	.	.	TRBV18	TGTGTCAGCTCACCCTCGGACAATTCACCCCTCCACTTT	CVSSPSDNSPLHF
TRBJ2-5	TRBD2	.	TRBV11-2	TGTGCCAGCAGCTTCCCAATCTCGATTTTAGCGGGGGGCACCCCTTATCAAGAGACCCAGTACTTC	CASSFPISILAGGTPYQETQYF
TRBJ1-6	.	.	TRBV19	TGTGCCAGTAGTATGGCGGGGGCGAATAATTCACCCCTCCACTTT	CASSMAGANNSPLHF
TRBJ2-5	TRBD2	.	TRBV20-1	TGCAGTGCTAGTTTCGGACTAGCGGCGGGGGCCCAGTACTTC	CSASFGLAAGAQYF
TRBJ1-2	.	many	TRBV6-1	TGTGCCAGCACAACAGGGTTGGCCGGCTACACCTTC	CASTTGLAGYTF
TRBJ1-2	TRBD1	.	TRBV5-1	TGCGCCAGCAGCCAAATGACAGGGCGGGCCTATGGCTACACCTTC	CASSQMTGRAYGYTF
TRBJ2-1	.	many	TRBV2	TGTGCCACCCGTCTCCGGACGTCCTACAATGAGCAGTTCTTC	CATRLRTSYNEQFF
TRBJ1-2	.	many	TRBV6-5	TGTGCCAGCAGTTCACAACAGGGAAATTATGGCTACACCTTC	CASSSQQGNYGYTF
TRBJ2-5	TRBD1	many	TRBV7-2	TGTGCCAGCAGCTTAGAGGACAGGGGAGAGACCCAGTACTTC	CASSLEDRGETQYF
TRBJ1-2	TRBD1	few	TRBV6-1	TGTGCCAGCAGTAAAGCCGGACAGGGAAATCCCTATGGCTACACCTTC	CASSKAGQGNPYGYTF